This T cell receptor beta chain stems from a study of regulatory T cells in long-lasting Graves disease (dated by TCRdb to the early 2020s). Background on the whole study: Patients with newly diagnosed Graves' disease had been on antithyroid drugs for under 3 months. Patients with persistent Graves' disease were compared with patients with newly diagnosed Graves' disease using TCR sequencing and RNA sequencing of peripheral blood. The study was conducted in China and was registered as a clinical trial. A total of around 35 samples underwent TCR sequencing, from about 13 patients with persistent Graves' disease and about 20 patients with newly diagnosed Graves' disease.

The time point label, read with the paper, signifies: newly diagnosed GD, antithyroid drugs for less than 3 months. RNA was extracted from PBMCs in TRIzol for both TCR sequencing and RNA sequencing. The diagnosis of Graves' disease followed American Thyroid Association guidelines. Recruitment of patients was carried out at an endocrinology department in Xi'an, China. Each patient gave roughly 8.4 milliliters of peripheral blood, collected in an EDTA anticoagulant tube. Ficoll Paque Plus density gradient separation was used to isolate PBMCs, and no further T cell sorting was done. An Agilent 2100 Bioanalyzer and agarose gel were used to check RNA quality, while a NanoDrop 2000 measured RNA concentration. Libraries were prepared through multiplex PCR. The listed sequencing device is Illumina HiSeq 4000. CDR3 regions were amplified by Arm-PCR with iRepertoire HTBI primers to construct TCR beta libraries. Before sequencing, the PCR products underwent gel purification. Concerning the study's data processing: Across samples, 60 to 80 TRBV and 13 to 15 TRBJ segments were identified and used for gene usage analysis of CDR3 amino acid clonotypes. COPE and FqMerger were used to merge the filtered high-quality paired reads into contigs. Contigs were aligned with BLAST to IMGT TRBV, TRBD and TRBJ reference genes, and CDR3 was defined per IMGT. Any clonotype with a frequency above 0.1% was classified as a highly expanded clone. Repertoire diversity was measured by Shannon entropy, and V-J evenness by the Gini coefficient. A clonotype found in more than one individual was treated as public. Using fastp trimming at Q25 and MiXCR clonotype assembly, TCRdb reanalyzed the public sequencing data and kept in-frame beta chains. A single entry per CDR3 protein holds the most common genes and DNA from its merged rows. The V and J calls here are based on TCRdb, not the publication. Here the sample has more than 400,000 distinct CDR3 sequences; about a sixth occur a single time. Jointly, the top ten make up about 10% of the sample.

From cysteine to phenylalanine, the CDR3 is 16 amino acids long. This entry keeps only the CDR3 DNA: 48 bases, framed from base 1. The V end loses 8 bases and the J end loses 4 bases, and a stretch of 21 bases separates them. The CDR1 and CDR2 encoded by the germline V gene are MNHNS and SASEGT. Broad study findings and their caveats: Persistent Graves' disease patients showed lower TCR Shannon entropy and fewer highly expanded clones than newly diagnosed patients, suggesting clonal expansion. As a limitation, the authors acknowledged that the small sample size may reduce accuracy. Sequencing and analysis were restricted to the TCR beta chain. More public clonotypes were shared among persistent patients (about 2,800) than among newly diagnosed patients (under 1,000). Because the primary lesion, thyroid tissue, could not be accessed, the study looked at peripheral blood alone. Preferential use of TRBV28, TRBJ1-2 and TRBJ2-5 was observed in persistent disease, whereas TRBV20-1 and TRBJ2-1 were favored in newly diagnosed disease.

This clonotype was seen repeatedly, ten times or more. No antigen is known for it. No base-level quality is on record; no much larger clone is a single base apart. These data also formed part of another study, on T cells in Graves' hyperthyroidism and ophthalmopathy. The second paper further reports: Stable Graves' hyperthyroidism was defined as no progression to ophthalmopathy during 18 months of follow-up. Hyperthyroidism patients were aged 18 to 65 years and newly diagnosed, with disease duration of less than 2 months. The study excluded patients with uncontrolled infections, other autoimmune diseases, pregnancy or lactation. Diagnoses were based on clinical symptoms, serum thyroxine and TRAb, thyroid ultrasound and orbital computed tomography. The TCR CDR3 was subjected to a first round of RT-PCR using the HTBI primer set and the Qiagen OneStep RT-PCR kit. Most expanded thyroid clonotypes (frequency above 0.001) were also detected in blood, a finding suggesting that blood repertoires may reflect thyroid immune responses. Ophthalmopathy was separated from stable hyperthyroidism by a 13 V-J signature model, with about 86% sensitivity and about 81% specificity obtained in cross-validation and 80%/75% obtained in testing. During validation, the model predicted progression to ophthalmopathy a median of roughly six months ahead of onset, with just under 71% sensitivity and 72% to 80% specificity. A discovery cohort of 95 to 100 patients, about 40 with Graves' ophthalmopathy and roughly 59 with stable Graves' hyperthyroidism, was used to find distinguishing TCR V-J signatures. Prospective prediction of ophthalmopathy was tested in an independent validation cohort of approximately 19 hyperthyroidism patients and 17 patients who later progressed to ophthalmopathy. For training and testing, the 100 or so patients in the discovery cohort were randomly divided in a 7:3 ratio. In several Graves' hyperthyroidism patients, the study also compared T-cell repertoires from thyroid tissue with T-cell repertoires from blood. After blood sampling, hyperthyroidism patients were treated with methimazole at a starting dose of 30 mg daily, and ophthalmopathy patients were treated with high-dose intravenous methylprednisolone. A second multiplex PCR round built the libraries, followed by size selection and purification. Sequencing of the libraries was done on an Illumina HiSeq2000 using paired-end 100 bp reads. SOAPnuke was used to process the raw data, removing reads that contained adapters or uncalled bases, had a mean Phred below 15, or lacked an exact match to the constant primer or identifier. High-quality paired reads were merged with COPE v1.2.5, and unique nucleotide sequences were defined as clonotypes. Clonotypes were aligned to IMGT TRBV, TRBD and TRBJ reference segments using MiTCR v1.1. The analysis was restricted to V-J combinations with a frequency above 0.0001, which together covered roughly 99% of the repertoires. The TCS score was defined as F50 (clonal expansion) divided by E x V (chaos), with BLOSUM62-based TCRdist calculated between CDR3 peptides within each V-J. Welch's t-statistics and random forest reduced 500 to 550 V-J features to around 14, which were used in a naive Bayes classifier (R e1071). No statistical method was used to fix the sample size in advance, and group allocation was not hidden from the investigators. TCR Vbeta CDR3 sequencing of 135 peripheral blood samples (under 45 ophthalmopathy, roughly 74 hyperthyroidism and approximately 17 progressor patients) is reported in the paper.

Recombination connected TRBV6-1 to TRBJ2-1, with no confidently assigned D gene. This TCR was recovered from a woman under 40 with Graves disease. Donor details come from another sample of the same person, matched by shared clones. The sequencing here drew on peripheral blood mononuclear cells (PBMCs), taken at new diagnosis, from a patient treated with antithyroid drugs. The CDR3 region reads CASPPRSFIVYNEQFF. The sequenced DNA is TGTGCCAGCCCTCCACGGAGCTTCATAGTTTACAATGAGCAGTTCTTC.